The T cell receptor (beta chain) described here comes from a study of CD8 T cells in ankylosing spondylitis. Whole-study findings and limits: Ankylosing spondylitis blood seemed to carry a telltale TCR beta motif made of under ten highly homologous variants.

On this clonotype itself: What it recognizes is unknown.

V was clipped by 0 bases and J by 5 bases, with 11 bases between them. Germline-derived CDR1 and CDR2 are SGHRS and YFSETQ. The CDR3 extends over 14 amino acids. MiXCR was run by TCRdb on the 5' RACE reads, yielding one entry per CDR3 protein. The table records fewer than 250,000 distinct CDR3 sequences, roughly 32% of them present only once. The TCR was taken from a male donor with ankylosing spondylitis or in good health (not recorded which). Sequenced: blood, either unsorted or a sorted T cell fraction (not recorded which). The chain joins TRBV5-1 to TRBJ1-1; tentative D call: TRBD1 (5 bases). CDR3 sequence: CASSLGGPGTEAFF. CDR3 sequence (DNA): TGCGCCAGCAGCTTGGGGGGCCCAGGGACTGAAGCTTTCTTT. The whole variable domain, filled in from reference TRBV5-1 and TRBJ1-1, reads KAGVTQTPRYLIKTRGQQVTLSCSPISGHRSVSWYQQTPGQGLQFLFEYFSETQRNKGNFPGRFSGRQFSNSRSEMNVSTLELGDSALYLCASSLGGPGTEAFFGQGTRLTVV.